This is a list of T cell receptor beta chains from one sample in a study of PD-L1 blockade in urothelial cancer. Sequencing was performed with immunoSEQ multiplex PCR; in TCRdb, only in-frame clones are kept and a portion is missing. The data contain about 52,000 clones, 84% of them singletons. Source: PBMCs, taken around atezolizumab (anti-PD-L1) treatment. The receptors here all came from a middle-aged man with urothelial cancer. The conserved cysteine and the conserved F or W are not part of the CDR3 here. Clone size is not always given. Where it is, it says once, few, many or a class for expanded clones.

TRBV7-7,TRBJ2-5,.,ASSLFGGETQY
TRBV2,TRBJ2-5,.,ASSGNTQETQY
TRBV7-8,TRBJ1-1,.,ASSSLPGRLNTEAF
TRBV7-3,TRBJ2-2,.,ASRAGLAGSLTGELF
TRBV7-8,TRBJ1-5,.,ASSLGVGVGRNQPQH
TRBV5-5,TRBJ2-5,.,ASRPTGSQETQY
TRBV11-2,TRBJ2-3,.,ASSFFSGTSTDTQY
TRBV29-1,TRBJ2-5,.,SVEDREETQY
TRBV20-1,TRBJ2-5,.,STGPRETQY
TRBV9,TRBJ2-7,.,ASSPPGESGEQY
TRBV9,TRBJ2-4,once,ASSPAGLGNIQY
TRBV4-3,TRBJ2-1,.,ASSHQEGHRDSYNEQF
TRBV6-5,TRBJ1-2,.,ASSWYRRGYGYT
TRBV4-2,TRBJ2-7,.,ASSLLAVSYEQY
TRBV28,TRBJ1-2,.,ASSFRPGAVT
TRBV18,TRBJ2-5,once,ASSRALGGWETQY
TRBV7-8,TRBJ2-7,.,ASSLLAGGVYEQY
TRBV2,TRBJ1-2,many,ARFRTGGLAKGYT
TRBV7-3,TRBJ2-1,.,ASSLSGGTAYNEQF
TRBV4-1,TRBJ1-2,medium-sized,ASSQPVQGNYGYT
TRBV25-1,TRBJ1-5,.,ASSEGGQPQH
TRBV7-9,TRBJ1-5,.,ASSPTGGGQPQH
TRBV9,TRBJ2-2,.,ASSEGTSGGGELF
TRBV13,TRBJ2-7,.,ASSTGQGPYEQY
TRBV28,TRBJ1-2,.,ASSSGQGGGYT
TRBV15,TRBJ2-1,.,ATSWGASNNEQF
TRBV7-9,TRBJ1-1,.,ASSLAAAGGIAF
TRBV18,TRBJ2-7,once,ASHELQGAQEVQY
TRBV20-1,TRBJ1-5,.,SAGGDQPQH
TRBV30,TRBJ2-7,once,AWSVPGGVDEQY
TRBV6-5,TRBJ1-5,.,ASSYSSGGAGPQH
TRBV7-9,TRBJ1-1,.,ASSLKVETEAF
TRBV4-1,TRBJ2-1,once,ASSQGELAGGHEQF
TRBV9,TRBJ2-7,.,ASSVSGEYEQY
TRBV4-1,TRBJ2-7,few,ASSQEAQPGYLYEQY
TRBV13,TRBJ2-3,.,ASSPRGTDTQY
TRBV7-8,TRBJ1-1,.,ASSPRTGGTEAF
TRBV10-2,TRBJ2-7,once,ASSVGRTYEQY
TRBV10-1,TRBJ2-1,medium-sized,ASSEAGIGEQF
TRBV19,TRBJ1-1,once,ASSINRNTEAF
TRBV5-1,TRBJ1-1,.,ASSSRDRVTEAF
TRBV4-1,TRBJ2-7,.,ASSQLTGGSEQY
TRBV5-1,TRBJ2-3,.,ASSLEFLGARVAHTQY
TRBV29-1,TRBJ2-2,.,SVESGGPGELF
TRBV2,TRBJ2-7,.,ASRLGLANYEQY
TRBV15,TRBJ1-3,.,ATSRGALTGVSGNTIY
TRBV27,TRBJ1-2,.,ASSLYWTGQGGYGYT
TRBV6-5,TRBJ2-3,.,ASSNGDTQY
TRBV6-6,TRBJ2-7,.,ASNRGQSEQY
TRBV7-9,TRBJ2-1,.,ASSPKGPHEQF
TRBV28,TRBJ2-7,.,ASRGGVEGAVDEQY
TRBV11-2,TRBJ2-7,.,ASSLETGTGDEQY
TRBV27,TRBJ1-3,.,ASSLVGAGGNTIY
TRBV2,TRBJ1-1,.,ASRLNTEAF
TRBV19,TRBJ1-5,.,ASSGGTGWGGGYNQPQH
TRBV13,TRBJ2-5,.,ASSLGPGGGQETQY
TRBV7-2,TRBJ2-7,.,ASSLALQVSSYEQY
TRBV6-1,TRBJ1-2,.,ASSEGVWREDGYI